A single sample is the source of the 5 T cell receptor beta chains below, sequenced in a study of CD8 T cells in Susac syndrome. The RNA input was about 0.45 to 1 ug, and it was reverse transcribed with random hexamers. TCRdb re-derived calls from the immunoSEQ multiplex PCR reads in MiXCR, one entry per CDR3 protein. Of approximately 300,000 distinct CDR3 sequences listed, approximately 91% are singletons. Specimen: CD8+ T cells from PBMCs. The receptors come from a human donor with multiple sclerosis.

This clonotype showed up just a few times. The V call is TRBV4-1, the J call TRBJ2-7; D is ambiguous. CDR3 length: 13 amino acids. The germline V gene encodes CDR1 MGHRA and CDR2 YSYEKL. Trimming took off 0 bases at V and 3 bases at J, with 6 bases between the two ends. CDR3 nucleotide sequence: TGCGCCAGCAGCCAAGAGCTGGGCTACGAGCAGTACTTC. Encoded protein: CASSQELGYEQYF.

The chain recombines TRBV15 with TRBJ1-5; 11 bases are shared with TRBD1. After removal of 5 bases from V and 6 bases from J, the junction contained 6 bases not matched to a gene. The CDR3 is 15 amino acids. CDR1 is LNHNV, CDR2 YYDKDF, per germline (reference sequence). The CDR3 DNA is TGTGCCACCAGCGGCACGGACAGGGGGCGTCAGCCCCAGCATTTT. Translation: CATSGTDRGRQPQHF.

The rearrangement joins TRBV18 to TRBJ2-3, with TRBD1 matching over 7 bases. The germline V gene encodes CDR1 KGHSH and CDR2 LQKENI. The CDR3 runs to 14 residues. The junction had 3 bases not matched to a gene; V was cut back by 5 bases and J by 1 base. CDR3 bases: TGTGCCAGCTCATCAACAGGGGGCACAGATACGCAGTATTTT. Translation gives CASSSTGGTDTQYF.

Here the CDR3 DNA reads TGTGCCAGCAGCTTCCCGACTAGCGGGAGGCGTCACACCGGGGAGCTGTTTTTT. The encoded protein is CASSFPTSGRRHTGELFF. V is TRBV7-9 and J is TRBJ2-2; 13 nucleotides match TRBD2. V shed 3 bases and J 3 bases; nucleotides not matched to a gene: 7. Germline V CDR1 and CDR2: SEHNR, FQNEAQ (reference sequence). The CDR3 contains 18 residues.

V and J are TRBV12-3 or TRBV12-4 and TRBJ2-7, with TRBD1 as a possible D gene (6 bases). The V end lost 6 bases, the J end lost 2 bases, and 8 bases lay between the germline ends. The CDR3 consists of 12 residues. CDR3 sequence reads: CASSHRAYEQYF. Here the CDR3 DNA reads TGTGCCAGCAGCCACAGGGCCTACGAGCAGTACTTC.